This record concerns one TCR beta chain sequence. The source of the sample is a study of blood T cell repertoires in COVID-19. CDR1 is WNHNN, CDR2 SYGVQD, per germline (reference sequence). This CDR3 comprises 15 residues. With 5 bases clipped from V and 2 bases from J, the junction kept 4 bases outside the gene matches. As handled by the study authors: Reference gene primer amplification gave nucleated cell count estimates. Sequencing was performed with immunoSEQ multiplex PCR; in TCRdb, only in-frame clones are kept and a portion is missing. V, J and clone size were drawn from that table, and D and trimming were deduced from the DNA. Of more than 75,000 clones in the sample, less than 85% were seen once.

The receptor was derived from a human donor in a cohort sampled during active COVID-19. V usage is TRBV10-1 and J usage is TRBJ2-3; 10 positions match TRBD1. Material: peripheral blood. The CDR3 DNA reads as TGCGCCAGCAGTACCGGGACAGGGGACACAGATACGCAGTATTTT. Translating it yields CASSTGTGDTDTQYF.